Listed here are 12 T cell receptor beta chains from one sample, sequenced in a study of Ad26.COV2.S vaccination and SARS-CoV-2 variants. The data were produced by immunoSEQ multiplex PCR, yet TCRdb's version contains in-frame clones alone and is incomplete. The sample contains roughly 100,000 clones, around three quarters of which appear only once. The specimen was peripheral blood, collected after recovery from COVID-19. These receptors were collected from a human donor who had recovered from COVID-19.

The V and J genes are TRBV11-3 and TRBJ2-1; no reliable D call. Trimming removed 0 bases at V and 10 bases at J, with 7 bases between. The CDR3 extends over 12 amino acids. The germline V gene has CDR1 SGHNT and CDR2 YENEEA. CDR3 loop: CASSLDGFEQFF. CDR3 nucleotides: TGTGCCAGCAGCTTAGATGGGTTCGAGCAGTTCTTC.

This clone has a handful of counts. This sequence joins TRBV2 and TRBJ2-3; 11 bases are shared with TRBD2. Trimming cost V 5 bases and J 3 bases; bases outside gene matches: 4. Germline CDR1 is SNHLY and CDR2 is FYNNEI. The CDR3 contains 15 residues. Here the CDR3 DNA reads TGTGCCAGCAGTCGTTCTAGCGGGGGGACAGATACGCAGTATTTT. Its translation is CASSRSSGGTDTQYF.

The V call is TRBV19, the J call TRBJ1-1; 12 bases line up with TRBD1. The CDR3 is 15 amino acids. V lost 9 bases and J lost 4; bases outside the gene matches: 9. Germline CDR1 and CDR2: LNHDA and SQIVND (reference sequence). In nucleotides, the CDR3 is TGTGCCAGCGCGGGCCGGGACAGGGGGCTCACTGAAGCTTTCTTT. Protein sequence: CASAGRDRGLTEAFF.

The J gene is TRBJ2-5, the V gene TRBV7-9; 8 bases are a match to TRBD2. Looked up from germline, CDR1 is SEHNR and CDR2 is FQNEAQ (reference sequence). CDR3 length: 16 amino acids. Trimming at V came to 3 bases and at J to 3 bases, leaving 9 bases not matched to a gene. CDR3 protein: CASSFGLSAGEETQYF. The CDR3 region has the DNA TGTGCCAGCAGCTTTGGACTTTCAGCGGGGGAAGAGACCCAGTACTTC.

CDR3 sequence (DNA): TGCAGCGTCCGGGGGGACCGATCCTACAATGAGCAGTTCTTC. This encodes CSVRGDRSYNEQFF. This chain connects TRBV29-1 to TRBJ2-1, with 7 bases fitting TRBD2. CDR3 length equals 14 residues. V lost 6 bases to trimming and J lost 1 base; unmatched junction nucleotides: 6. Germline assignment: CDR1 SQVTM and CDR2 ANQGSEA.

This clone occurred once. CDR3 DNA: TGTGCCAGCAGTCCGGTAGGCGCTGGAAACACCATATATTTT. Residues: CASSPVGAGNTIYF. The chain couples TRBV2 to TRBJ1-3; unclear D gene. This CDR3 has 14 residues. V was trimmed by 5 bases and J by 2 bases, leaving 10 bases between them. Looked up from germline, CDR1 is SNHLY and CDR2 is FYNNEI. Using reference TRBV2 and TRBJ1-3 for the parts outside the CDR3, the full variable domain is EPEVTQTPSHQVTQMGQEVILRCVPISNHLYFYWYRQILGQKVEFLVSFYNNEISEKSEIFDDQFSVERPDGSNFTLKIRSTKLEDSAMYFCASSPVGAGNTIYFGEGSWLTVV.

This chain uses TRBV7-2 with TRBJ2-1; 9 bases agree with TRBD1. The V and J ends lost 3 bases and 9 bases, in that order; junction bases with no gene match: 6. Germline CDR1 and CDR2: SGHTA and FQGNSA. There are 14 residues in the CDR3. The CDR3 DNA reads as TGTGCCAGCAGCTTGAACAGGGGGCGTGTTGAGCAGTTCTTC. Amino acid sequence: CASSLNRGRVEQFF.

This clone was seen a handful of times. The rearrangement joins TRBV7-9 to TRBJ1-1, with D unresolved. The CDR3 extends over 17 amino acids. V lost 4 bases and J lost 5, with 23 bases in between. Germline CDR1 reads SEHNR; CDR2 reads FQNEAQ (reference sequence). Here the CDR3 DNA reads TGTGCCAGCAGCTCGCCGCCCGGGTCCGGAAGGGAGACTGAAGCTTTCTTT. It codes for CASSSPPGSGRETEAFF.

V usage is TRBV4-3 and J usage is TRBJ2-1, with 8 bases matching TRBD2. Germline V gives CDR1 LGHNA, CDR2 YSLEER. The V and J ends lost 0 bases and 4 bases, in that order; junction bases with no gene match: 5. The CDR3 length is 16 residues. The chain's CDR3 is CASSQDTGGTYNEQFF. The DNA for the CDR3 is TGCGCCAGCAGCCAAGATACGGGGGGGACTTACAATGAGCAGTTCTTC.

The CDR3 DNA reads as TGTGCCTGGAGTGTACACCAGGGAGGCACTGAAGCTTTCTTT. Translating it yields CAWSVHQGGTEAFF. This rearrangement joins TRBV30 to TRBJ1-1, with D perhaps matching TRBD1 (5 bases). The CDR3 spans 14 residues. CDR1 is GTSNPN, CDR2 SVGIG, per germline (reference sequence). Trimming shortened V by 0 bases and J by 4 bases, and 12 bases separated the two germline ends.

The V call is TRBV24-1, the J call TRBJ2-3, with 7 bases identical to TRBD2. Germline values: CDR1 KGHDR, CDR2 SFDVKD. This CDR3 has 16 residues. Unmatched junction bases numbered 6, after V lost 0 bases and J lost 4 bases. The CDR3 reads CATSDLAGTNSDTQYF. CDR3 coding DNA: TGTGCCACCAGTGATTTGGCAGGGACTAATTCAGATACGCAGTATTTT.

The J gene is TRBJ2-7, the V gene TRBV28; a weak D match, TRBD1 (5 bases). V lost 3 bases to trimming and J lost 8 bases, with 11 bases between them. This CDR3 spans 12 amino acids. Germline loops: CDR1 MDHEN, CDR2 SYDVKM. CDR3 in DNA: TGTGCCAGCAGTTTGCCAGGGTTTCAGCAGTACTTC. This gives the protein CASSLPGFQQYF.